These 18 T cell receptor beta chains share one sample of origin, sequenced in a study of PD-1 blockade in mismatch repair-deficient tumors. TCRdb's copy holds only in-frame clones and misses some; the assay was immunoSEQ multiplex PCR. The sample includes roughly 130,000 clones, about nine tenths of them seen just once. The specimen was peripheral blood, collected 72 weeks after starting pembrolizumab. All receptors come from an adult with mismatch repair-deficient cancer.

The chain joins TRBV30 to TRBJ2-3; D gene unclear. V was pared by 2 bases and J by 7 bases, with 10 bases between. This CDR3 comprises 12 residues. Germline values: CDR1 GTSNPN, CDR2 SVGIG (reference sequence). CDR3 region: CAWSQDGHTQYF. CDR3 DNA: TGTGCCTGGAGTCAGGACGGGCATACGCAGTATTTT.

The V gene is TRBV28, the J gene TRBJ2-7; 12 nucleotides line up with TRBD1. CDR1 MDHEN and CDR2 SYDVKM come from the germline V gene. Losses at the gene ends were 0 bases for V and 5 bases for J; bases not matched to a gene: 5. This CDR3 comprises 16 residues. This CDR3 reads CASSLWGQGASNEQYF. The CDR3 DNA is TGTGCCAGCAGTTTATGGGGACAGGGGGCTAGCAACGAGCAGTACTTC.

This clone was picked up a small number of times. The V call is TRBV7-9, the J call TRBJ2-7; D is uncertain. The CDR3 runs 14 residues. V lost 3 bases, J lost 0 bases, and 9 bases lay in between. From germline, CDR1 is SEHNR and CDR2 FQNEAQ (reference sequence). CDR3 sequence reads: CASSFGPSSYEQYF. The DNA of the CDR3 is TGTGCCAGCAGCTTCGGGCCGAGCTCCTACGAGCAGTACTTC.

The rearrangement joins TRBV27 to TRBJ2-7; 7 bases are a match to TRBD1. With 0 bases clipped from V and 4 bases from J, the junction kept 0 bases outside the gene matches. The CDR3 is 13 residues long. The germline CDR1 and CDR2 sequences are MNHEY and SMNVEV (reference sequence). The CDR3 region is CASSLSTGYEQYF. The CDR3, as DNA: TGTGCCAGCAGTTTATCGACAGGGTACGAGCAGTACTTC.

This sequence joins TRBV6-6 and TRBJ1-1, with D unresolved. This CDR3 region has 13 residues. CDR1 is MNHNY and CDR2 is SVGAGI in the germline V gene (reference sequence). V was pared by 6 bases and J by 0 bases, with 8 bases between. The CDR3 reads CASSGPMNTEAFF. The CDR3 coding sequence is TGTGCCAGCAGCGGTCCAATGAACACTGAAGCTTTCTTT.

This clone was found a few times. The gene calls are TRBV6-5 and TRBJ2-7; D is possibly TRBD1 (6 bases). Trimming shortened V by 5 bases and J by 5 bases, and 16 bases separated the two germline ends. Germline lookup yields CDR1 MNHEY and CDR2 SVGAGI. The CDR3 consists of 14 residues. The CDR3 loop reads CASSVLGGIDEQYF. The CDR3, as DNA: TGTGCCAGCAGTGTCCTAGGGGGTATAGACGAGCAGTACTTC.

A single count supports this clone. The chain employs TRBV4-3 and TRBJ1-2, with D tentatively TRBD1 (6 bases). Germline lookup yields CDR1 LGHNA and CDR2 YSLEER. Trimming removed 5 bases from V and 1 base from J, with 17 bases in between. This CDR3 contains 16 residues. Written as DNA, the CDR3 is TGCGCCAGCAGCGAAGCCCGGGACACCAGTAACTATGGCTACACCTTC. Translating it yields CASSEARDTSNYGYTF.

Details on this clone: The same CDR3 is also encoded by other DNA sequences in this sample. The chain uses TRBV27 and TRBJ2-6; D gene ambiguous. V lost 3 bases to trimming and J lost 0 bases, with 3 bases between them. The germline CDR1 and CDR2 sequences are MNHEY and SMNVEV (reference sequence). CDR3 length: 14 residues. CDR3 bases: TGTGCCAGCAGTTTGGTCTCTGGGGCCAACGTCCTGACTTTC. It is translated as CASSLVSGANVLTF.

The gene calls are TRBV5-1 and TRBJ2-1; D may be TRBD1 (6 bases). CDR1 and CDR2 (germline): SGHRS, YFSETQ. V was clipped by 4 bases and J by 0 bases, with 17 bases between them. The CDR3 is 17 amino acids. The CDR3 region is CASSLRQVRVSYNEQFF. CDR3 DNA: TGCGCCAGCAGCCTGCGACAGGTCCGAGTCTCCTACAATGAGCAGTTCTTC.

The chain links TRBV6-1 to TRBJ2-7; 7 bases line up with TRBD2. Germline V lookup: CDR1 MNHNS, CDR2 SASEGT. The CDR3 is made up of 13 amino acids. Trimming removed 6 bases from V and 7 bases from J; junction bases left unmatched: 9. This CDR3 reads CASRERGPGEQYF. The CDR3 DNA reads as TGTGCCAGCAGGGAGCGGGGTCCGGGAGAGCAGTACTTC.

J is TRBJ2-1 and V is TRBV11-2; TRBD2 matches at 10 bases. The germline CDR1 and CDR2 sequences are SGHAT and FQNNGV. The junction had 11 bases not matched to a gene; V was cut back by 7 bases and J by 8 bases. The CDR3 contains 15 residues. The CDR3 coding sequence is TGTGCCAGCAAGAAAACTAGCGGGGCCTCTTATGAGCAGTTCTTC. It specifies CASKKTSGASYEQFF.

The CDR3 reads CGADGYTF. The CDR3 coding sequence is TGCGGGGCAGATGGCTACACCTTC. J is TRBJ1-2 and V is TRBV29-1; a possible D gene is TRBD1 (5 bases). Germline-derived CDR1 and CDR2 are SQVTM and ANQGSEA. The CDR3 runs to 8 residues.

The V and J genes are TRBV29-1 and TRBJ1-2, with a possible D match to TRBD1 (5 bases). Per germline, CDR1 SQVTM and CDR2 ANQGSEA. Trimming left V 7 bases short and J 4 bases short, with 10 bases between. The CDR3 extends over 11 amino acids. DNA for the CDR3: TGCAGCGCCCGGGACTCCTATGGCTACACCTTC. Amino acids: CSARDSYGYTF. The full variable domain, its missing parts supplied by reference TRBV29-1 and TRBJ1-2, is SAVISQKPSRDICQRGTSLTIQCQVDSQVTMMFWYRQQPGQSLTLIATANQGSEATYESGFVIDKFPISRPNLTFSTLTVSNMSPEDSSIYLCSARDSYGYTFGSGTRLTVV.

V gene TRBV30 combines with J gene TRBJ1-2, with a weak D call TRBD1 (6 bases). From germline, CDR1 is GTSNPN and CDR2 SVGIG (reference sequence). The V and J ends lost 2 bases and 4 bases respectively, with 11 bases between them. The CDR3 is made up of 13 amino acids. The CDR3 DNA follows: TGTGCCTGGAGTCCCGGACAGACCTATGGCTACACCTTC. It is translated as CAWSPGQTYGYTF.

CDR3 region: CASSLPSGLAVNEQFF. Written as DNA, the CDR3 is TGTGCCAGCAGCTTGCCGTCGGGACTAGCGGTAAATGAGCAGTTCTTC. This rearrangement joins TRBV5-4 to TRBJ2-1, with TRBD2 identical over 11 bases. The length of the CDR3 is 16 residues. Germline V gives CDR1 SGHNT, CDR2 YYREEE (reference sequence). The ends lost 1 base at V and 7 bases at J; junction bases unmatched: 7.

This sequence joins TRBV29-1 and TRBJ1-2; TRBD1 matches 7 bases. With 3 bases clipped from V and 1 base from J, the junction kept 2 bases outside the gene matches. From germline, CDR1 is SQVTM and CDR2 ANQGSEA. CDR3 length equals 13 residues. The DNA for the CDR3 is TGCAGCGTTGAGCACAGGGGTAACTATGGCTACACCTTC. It is translated as CSVEHRGNYGYTF.

This chain links TRBV5-6 with TRBJ2-1; D not certain. Germline CDR1 reads SGHDT; CDR2 reads YYEEEE. V was cut by 4 bases and J by 0 bases, with 5 bases left in between. The CDR3 runs to 13 residues. CDR3 in amino acids: CASSLSSYNEQFF. CDR3 DNA: TGTGCCAGCAGCCTGAGCTCCTACAATGAGCAGTTCTTC.

Here the CDR3 DNA reads TGTGCCAGCAGCTTACTCGGCGGGATCGGATCAGATACGCAGTATTTT. It encodes CASSLLGGIGSDTQYF. The chain carries TRBV7-2 and TRBJ2-3, with a possible D match to TRBD2 (6 bases). The length of the CDR3 is 16 residues. Trimming took off 2 bases at V and 4 bases at J, with 16 bases between the two ends. Germline CDR1 reads SGHTA; CDR2 reads FQGNSA.